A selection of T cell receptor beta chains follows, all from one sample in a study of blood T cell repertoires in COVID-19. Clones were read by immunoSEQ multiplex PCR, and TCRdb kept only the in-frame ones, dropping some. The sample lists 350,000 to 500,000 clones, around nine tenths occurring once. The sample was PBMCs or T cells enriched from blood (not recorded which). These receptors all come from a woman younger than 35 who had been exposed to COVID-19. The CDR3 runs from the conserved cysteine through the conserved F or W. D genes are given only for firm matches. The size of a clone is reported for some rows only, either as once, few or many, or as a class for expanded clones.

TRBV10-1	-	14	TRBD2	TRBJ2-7	TGCGCCAGCAGCCACGGGACTAGCAACTACGAGCAGTACTTC	CASSHGTSNYEQYF
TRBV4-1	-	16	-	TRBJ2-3	TGCGCCAGCAGCCTACCTAACCCGAACCTGCCAGATACGCAGTATTTT	CASSLPNPNLPDTQYF
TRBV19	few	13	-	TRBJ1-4	TGTGCCAGTAGTATATCGGGTAATGAAAAACTGTTTTTT	CASSISGNEKLFF
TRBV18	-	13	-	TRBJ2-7	TGTGCCAGCTCACAAGGGGACGGAGGGAAGCAGTACTTC	CASSQGDGGKQYF
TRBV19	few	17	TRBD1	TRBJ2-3	TGTGCCAGTAGTCCCGCGACCGGGACAGGGGGCAGGGATACGCAGTATTTT	CASSPATGTGGRDTQYF
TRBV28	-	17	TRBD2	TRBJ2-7	TGTGCCAGCAGTTTATACCCTAGCGGGAGGTCCACCTACGAGCAGTACTTC	CASSLYPSGRSTYEQYF
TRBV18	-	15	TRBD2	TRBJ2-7	TGTGCCAGCTCACTAAAAGCGGGAGGCGGGGGAGAGCAGTACTTC	CASSLKAGGGGEQYF
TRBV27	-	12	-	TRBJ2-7	TGTGCCAGCAGTTTGTCAGGTGGAGAGCAGTACTTC	CASSLSGGEQYF
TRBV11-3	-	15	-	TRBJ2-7	TGTGCCAGCAGCCAAAGGACGGGGTCGATGCACGAGCAGTACTTC	CASSQRTGSMHEQYF
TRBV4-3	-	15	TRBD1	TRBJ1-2	TGCGCCAGCAGCCAGGCTCCGGGACAGGGGACTCCCTACACCTTC	CASSQAPGQGTPYTF
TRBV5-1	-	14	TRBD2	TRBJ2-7	TGCGCCAGCAGCCCTAGCGGGAGGGTGCACGAGCAGTACTTC	CASSPSGRVHEQYF
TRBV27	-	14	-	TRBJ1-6	TGTGCCAGCAGCTTCCGACAGGCAAATTCACCCCTCCACTTT	CASSFRQANSPLHF
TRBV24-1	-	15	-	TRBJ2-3	TGTGCCACCAGTGATCAGGATCCAGTCACAGATACGCAGTATTTT	CATSDQDPVTDTQYF
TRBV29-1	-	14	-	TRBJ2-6	TGCAGCGTCGTGGACAGCTCTGGGGCCAACGTCCTGACTTTC	CSVVDSSGANVLTF
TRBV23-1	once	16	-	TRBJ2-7	TGCGCCAGCACTCCCCCCGGGACATCTTTTTCCTACGAGCAGTACTTC	CASTPPGTSFSYEQYF
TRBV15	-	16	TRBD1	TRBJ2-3	TGTGCCACCAGCAGAGGACAGGGGGCCAGCACAGATACGCAGTATTTT	CATSRGQGASTDTQYF
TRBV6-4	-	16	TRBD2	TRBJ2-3	TGTGCCAGCAGTGACCGTAGCGGGGGCAGCACAGATACGCAGTATTTT	CASSDRSGGSTDTQYF
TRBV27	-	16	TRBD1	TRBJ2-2	TGTGCCAGCAGTCCGAAGGGCCCAGGGGGCACCGGGGAGCTGTTTTTT	CASSPKGPGGTGELFF
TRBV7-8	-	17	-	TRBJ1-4	TGTGCCAGCAGCTTAGCGTTGTCGGTGGGCCGGAATGAAAAACTGTTTTTT	CASSLALSVGRNEKLFF
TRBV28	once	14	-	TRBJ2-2	TGTGCCAGCAGTTTCGGTCAACACACCGGGGAGCTGTTTTTT	CASSFGQHTGELFF
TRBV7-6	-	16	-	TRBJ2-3	TGTGCCAGCAGCTCCTCTGGAACAGGAGGCACAGATACGCAGTATTTT	CASSSSGTGGTDTQYF
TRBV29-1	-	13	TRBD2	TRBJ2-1	TGCAGCGTTACTAGCGGGAGTGGGGGCGAGCAGTTCTTC	CSVTSGSGGEQFF
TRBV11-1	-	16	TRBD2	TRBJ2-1	TGTGCCAGCAGCTTAGCAGGCCAGGGACTAAGCAATGAGCAGTTCTTC	CASSLAGQGLSNEQFF
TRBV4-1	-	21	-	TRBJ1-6	TGCGCCAGCAGCCAAGATATTGACACTTACCGGGCTCAGGGTCTCAATTCACCCCTCCACTTT	CASSQDIDTYRAQGLNSPLHF
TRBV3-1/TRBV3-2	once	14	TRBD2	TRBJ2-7	TGTGCCAGCAGCCCTAGACTAGCGGGAGGCGAGCAGTACTTC	CASSPRLAGGEQYF
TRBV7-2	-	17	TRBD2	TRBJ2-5	TGTGCCAGCAGCTTAGGGACTAGCGGGAGGAGGGGAGAGACCCAGTACTTC	CASSLGTSGRRGETQYF
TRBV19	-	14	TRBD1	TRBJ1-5	TGTGCCAGTACCGAGGACAGGGGTGGTCAGCCCCAGCATTTT	CASTEDRGGQPQHF
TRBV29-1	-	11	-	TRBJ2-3	TGCAGCGCCTTAGACAGGACCGCGCAGTATTTT	CSALDRTAQYF
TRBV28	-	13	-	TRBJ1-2	TGTGCCAGCAGAGATACAGGGATCGGCGGCTACACCTTC	CASRDTGIGGYTF
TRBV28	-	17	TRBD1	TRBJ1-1	TGTGCCAGCAGTTTAGGGCTCCAGGGGGGAACTGACACTGAAGCTTTCTTT	CASSLGLQGGTDTEAFF
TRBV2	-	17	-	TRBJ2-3	TGTGCCAGCAGTGAGGAACGGGGTGAGTTTGGCACAGATACGCAGTATTTT	CASSEERGEFGTDTQYF
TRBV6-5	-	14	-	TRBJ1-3	TGTGCCAGCACCCCCTCGGGTTCTGGAAACACCATATATTTT	CASTPSGSGNTIYF